Each of the 29 T cell receptor beta chains below was sequenced from the same sample in a study of beta chain features in type 1 diabetes. The isolated RNA, all of it, was reverse transcribed, so expressed TCRB transcripts were what got sequenced. The protocol was immunoSEQ multiplex PCR, while the TCRdb copy is restricted to in-frame clones and leaves out a portion. The table shows 680,000 or so clones, with 15% to 17% occurring only once. The sample comprised naive CD4+ T cells from blood. The receptors were gathered from a man aged 18 to 30 in good health.

This clone was counted only a few times. The CDR3 DNA is TGCAGTGCTAGAGCCGCTGAAAAACTGTTTTTT. Amino acid sequence: CSARAAEKLFF. The V and J genes are TRBV20-1 and TRBJ1-4, with D uncertain. This CDR3 has 11 residues. V lost 1 base and J 7 bases, leaving 4 bases between the germline ends. CDR1 and CDR2 from the germline V gene are DFQATT and SNEGSKA (reference sequence).

In its sample, this clone was seen a few times. The J gene is TRBJ2-4, the V gene TRBV5-4, with a tentative D call TRBD1 (6 bases). The CDR3 spans 16 residues. CDR1 is SGHNT and CDR2 is YYREEE in the germline V gene (reference sequence). V was clipped by 9 bases and J by 1 base, with 20 bases between them. The CDR3 sequence: CATGAVGGLAKNIQYF. CDR3 nucleotide sequence: TGTGCCACAGGGGCGGTGGGTGGATTGGCCAAAAACATTCAGTACTTC.

The chain recombines TRBV7-3 with TRBJ2-7; D possibly uses TRBD1 or TRBD2 (5 bases each). V gave up 5 bases and J gave up 0 bases, with 14 bases separating them. Germline V gene data show CDR1 as SGHTA and CDR2 as FQGTGA. This CDR3 region has 15 residues. This CDR3 reads CASSRGTVSSYEQYF. CDR3 bases: TGTGCCAGCAGCCGAGGGACGGTTAGCTCCTACGAGCAGTACTTC.

The chain employs TRBV18 and TRBJ1-5; D may be TRBD1 (6 bases). The germline V gene encodes CDR1 KGHSH and CDR2 LQKENI. V lost 3 bases to trimming and J lost 2 bases, with 11 bases between them. The CDR3 consists of 15 residues. In DNA form, the CDR3 reads TGTGCCAGCTCACCCCAGGGGAGTCGCAATCAGCCCCAGCATTTT. Protein sequence: CASSPQGSRNQPQHF.

This chain links TRBV4-3 with TRBJ2-1, with 9 nucleotides matching TRBD2. This CDR3 region has 15 residues. Trimming took 4 bases from V and 6 from J; bases not matched to a gene: 7. Germline values: CDR1 LGHNA, CDR2 YSLEER. The CDR3 nucleotides are TGCGCCAGCAGCCTAACGGGACTAGCAGGCAATGAGCAGTTCTTC. Its protein is CASSLTGLAGNEQFF.

This clone was counted a few times. J is TRBJ2-1 and V is TRBV7-3, with D maybe TRBD2 (6 bases). This CDR3 has 15 amino acids. V was trimmed by 5 bases and J by 4 bases, leaving 15 bases between them. Germline-derived CDR1 and CDR2 are SGHTA and FQGTGA. CDR3 in DNA: TGTGCCAGCAGCAAAGGGTGGGCGGGGTACAATGAGCAGTTCTTC. Encoded protein: CASSKGWAGYNEQFF. Supplemented by reference TRBV7-3 and TRBJ2-1, the full variable domain reads GAGVSQTPSNKVTEKGKYVELRCDPISGHTALYWYRQSLGQGPEFLIYFQGTGAADDSGLPNDRFFAVRPEGSVSTLKIQRTERGDSAVYLCASSKGWAGYNEQFFGPGTRLTVL.

This clone occurred a few times. The CDR3 DNA is TGTGCCACCTTCGGCGGGGCCGGAAACACCATATATTTT. Translated: CATFGGAGNTIYF. The gene calls are TRBV18 and TRBJ1-3; TRBD1 is a possible D gene (5 bases). CDR1 KGHSH and CDR2 LQKENI come from the germline V gene. This CDR3 comprises 13 residues. Trimming stripped 10 bases from V and 4 bases from J, with 14 bases between.

In this sample, this clone turned up a few times. The V gene is TRBV5-1, the J gene TRBJ1-2, with no clear D. From germline, CDR1 is SGHRS and CDR2 YFSETQ. The CDR3 covers 14 residues. V was clipped by 0 bases and J by 0 bases, with 6 bases between them. CDR3 bases: TGCGCCAGCAGCTTGGAAGGGCCTAACTATGGCTACACCTTC. This gives the protein CASSLEGPNYGYTF.

This clone was detected only a few times. The chain is built from TRBV27 and TRBJ1-1, with D perhaps matching TRBD1 (5 bases). Germline CDR1 is MNHEY and CDR2 is SMNVEV (reference sequence). Trimming stripped 5 bases from V and 1 base from J, with 11 bases between. This CDR3 spans 14 amino acids. The CDR3 region has the DNA TGTGCCAGCAGTGACGGGACGGGGAACACTGAAGCTTTCTTT. Translation gives CASSDGTGNTEAFF.

This clone was seen a handful of times. CDR3 bases: TGCGCCAGCAGCTTCGGGGACACTAACACTGAAGCTTTCTTT. Protein: CASSFGDTNTEAFF. The chain couples TRBV5-1 to TRBJ1-1; perhaps TRBD1 as D (6 bases). The CDR3 is 14 residues long. CDR1 is SGHRS, CDR2 YFSETQ, per germline. V was pared by 2 bases and J by 2 bases, with 10 bases between.

This clone has a handful of counts. The rearrangement joins TRBV2 to TRBJ1-5, with TRBD1 as a possible D gene (5 bases). V was trimmed by 7 bases and J by 4 bases, leaving 14 bases between them. The germline V gene encodes CDR1 SNHLY and CDR2 FYNNEI. The CDR3 length is 14 residues. The CDR3 DNA sequence: TGTGCCAGCAAAGGGGTCAACCCTAATCAGCCCCAGCATTTT. Translated, it gives CASKGVNPNQPQHF.

A few counts support this clone. The CDR3 reads CASRPIRGAGSTDTQYF. CDR3 sequence (DNA): TGTGCCAGTAGACCCATCCGGGGGGCAGGGAGCACAGATACGCAGTATTTT. This chain joins TRBV19 and TRBJ2-3, with D perhaps TRBD2 (7 bases). CDR1 and CDR2 (germline): LNHDA, SQIVND (reference sequence). Trimming left V 6 bases short and J 0 bases short, with 19 bases between. This CDR3 is 17 amino acids long.

This clone appeared a few times. The CDR3 spells CASSWTGTYTGELFF. In nucleotides, the CDR3 is TGTGCCAGCAGCTGGACAGGAACATACACCGGGGAGCTGTTTTTT. V and J are TRBV7-2 and TRBJ2-2; 7 nucleotides match TRBD1. The ends lost 4 bases at V and 3 bases at J; junction bases unmatched: 5. Germline V lookup: CDR1 SGHTA, CDR2 FQGNSA. The CDR3 sequence is 15 residues long. Variable domain in full (rest from reference TRBV7-2 and TRBJ2-2): GAGVSQSPSNKVTEKGKDVELRCDPISGHTALYWYRQSLGQGLEFLIYFQGNSAPDKSGLPSDRFSAERTGGSVSTLTIQRTQQEDSAVYLCASSWTGTYTGELFFGEGSRLTVL.

Only a few counts were recorded for this clone. The J gene is TRBJ1-1, the V gene TRBV10-3; possible D gene TRBD1, 5 bases. CDR1 is ENHRY, CDR2 SYGVKD, per germline. The CDR3 covers 14 residues. The V and J ends lost 9 bases and 6 bases respectively, with 20 bases between them. The CDR3 nucleotides are TGTGCCATGAAACCCGACAGTTTTTCTTCTGAAGCTTTCTTT. Its translation: CAMKPDSFSSEAFF.

The chain couples TRBV28 to TRBJ1-1; no clear D. CDR1 is MDHEN, CDR2 SYDVKM, per germline. The CDR3 extends over 12 amino acids. V lost 5 bases and J 4 bases, leaving 8 bases between the germline ends. CDR3: CASSARGTEAFF. CDR3 in DNA: TGTGCCAGCAGTGCGCGGGGCACTGAAGCTTTCTTT.

This clone was seen more than once but under ten times. This chain joins TRBV2 and TRBJ2-3; D unclear. Germline V gene data show CDR1 as SNHLY and CDR2 as FYNNEI. The CDR3 consists of 13 residues. The V and J ends lost 10 bases and 3 bases respectively, with 14 bases between them. As DNA, the CDR3 is TGTGCCATAAGGGATGGGCGGACAGATACGCAGTATTTT. Translating it yields CAIRDGRTDTQYF.

V gene TRBV5-1 combines with J gene TRBJ2-2; 8 bases agree with TRBD1. Losses at the gene ends were 4 bases for V and 2 bases for J; bases not matched to a gene: 4. The CDR3 runs to 15 residues. Germline CDR1 is SGHRS and CDR2 is YFSETQ. The DNA for the CDR3 is TGCGCCAGCAGCCCCACAGGGGGAAACACCGGGGAGCTGTTTTTT. The encoded protein is CASSPTGGNTGELFF.

This chain connects TRBV28 to TRBJ2-5; D gene uncertain. This CDR3 is built from 10 residues. V was shortened by 6 bases and J by 6 bases, with 5 bases between the two germline ends. The germline CDR1 and CDR2 sequences are MDHEN and SYDVKM. DNA of the CDR3: TGTGCCAGCAGAGGACAGACCCAGTACTTC. This gives the protein CASRGQTQYF.

The V gene is TRBV28, the J gene TRBJ1-2; TRBD1 is a possible D gene (6 bases). The CDR3 is 14 amino acids. Germline V CDR1 and CDR2: MDHEN, SYDVKM. With 6 bases removed from V and 3 bases from J, the gap between germline ends came to 14 bases. In DNA form, the CDR3 reads TGTGCCAGCAGCGCGGGGGGCGCTGACTATGGCTACACCTTC. This translates into CASSAGGADYGYTF.

This clone was detected only a few times. As DNA, the CDR3 is TGTGCCAGCAGCTTAGATCCTTGGGGGGAGCAGTACTTC. The encoded protein is CASSLDPWGEQYF. The chain employs TRBV11-2 and TRBJ2-7; tentatively, D is TRBD1 or TRBD2 (5 bases each). This CDR3 is built from 13 residues. CDR1 SGHAT and CDR2 FQNNGV come from the germline V gene. V lost 0 bases and J lost 7, with 10 bases in between.

For the CDR3, the DNA is TGTGCCAGCAGCGTAGAGCCAAACCCCTACGAGCAGTACTTC. Amino acids: CASSVEPNPYEQYF. This chain links TRBV9 with TRBJ2-7; no firm D call. The V end was cut by 0 bases, the J end by 2 bases, with 9 bases between. The CDR3 covers 14 residues. Germline V CDR1 and CDR2: SGDLS, YYNGEE.

This clone occurred a few times. This chain connects TRBV12-5 to TRBJ2-7; TRBD2 matches at 9 bases. The V segment lost 2 bases and the J segment 4 bases; nucleotides outside the gene matches: 6. The CDR3 has 15 amino acids. Germline CDR1 LGHNT, CDR2 FRNRAP. The CDR3 protein is CASGLPSGRTYEQYF. The CDR3 DNA reads as TGTGCTAGTGGTTTGCCGAGCGGGAGGACTTACGAGCAGTACTTC.

This clone was picked up a small number of times. DNA for the CDR3: TGTGCCAGCAGAACCCGGACGCACAATGAGCAGTTCTTC. Residues: CASRTRTHNEQFF. The rearrangement joins TRBV11-2 to TRBJ2-1; no clear D. The germline V gene has CDR1 SGHAT and CDR2 FQNNGV. The CDR3 is made up of 13 amino acids. V lost 6 bases and J 5 bases, leaving 11 bases between the germline ends. Complete variable domain (other parts from reference TRBV11-2 and TRBJ2-1): EAGVAQSPRYKIIEKRQSVAFWCNPISGHATLYWYQQILGQGPKLLIQFQNNGVVDDSQLPKDRFSAERLKGVDSTLKIQPAKLEDSAVYLCASRTRTHNEQFFGPGTRLTVL.

The rearrangement links TRBV5-1 to TRBJ2-3; 9 bases fit TRBD2. V trimming: 0 bases; J trimming: 2 bases; junction bases outside the gene matches: 10. The CDR3 runs to 18 residues. The germline gives CDR1 SGHRS, CDR2 YFSETQ. This chain's CDR3 is CASSLVRREGTYTDTQYF. Here the CDR3 DNA reads TGCGCCAGCAGCTTGGTTCGGCGGGAGGGCACCTACACAGATACGCAGTATTTT.

This clone was counted between two and nine times. CDR3 sequence reads: CSVASYSNQPQHF. In DNA, the CDR3 is TGCAGCGTTGCCAGCTATAGCAATCAGCCCCAGCATTTT. The rearrangement links TRBV29-1 to TRBJ1-5; no clear D. Germline V gene sequence: CDR1 SQVTM, CDR2 ANQGSEA. Trimming cost V 4 bases and J 0 bases, with 7 bases left between them. CDR3 length equals 13 residues.

This clone occurred a few times. In DNA form, the CDR3 reads TGTGCCAGCAGTTCGGGACAGCCTAGCAATCAGCCCCAGCATTTT. It encodes CASSSGQPSNQPQHF. The rearrangement joins TRBV27 to TRBJ1-5, with 7 nucleotides matching TRBD1. This CDR3 comprises 15 residues. Per the germline V gene, CDR1 is MNHEY and CDR2 is SMNVEV (reference sequence). V lost 4 bases, J lost 0 bases, and 3 bases stayed unmatched.

The sample holds a few counts of this clone. The genes are TRBV4-1 and TRBJ1-1; D not certain. V was pared by 0 bases and J by 7 bases, with 18 bases between. The CDR3 has 16 residues. Germline V gene lookup returns CDR1 MGHRA and CDR2 YSYEKL. CDR3 residues: CASSQDLYRYRLEAFF. DNA of the CDR3: TGCGCCAGCAGCCAAGATCTTTATCGGTACAGACTTGAAGCTTTCTTT.

This clone was counted a few times. This chain connects TRBV29-1 to TRBJ2-1; maybe TRBD2 (6 bases). Germline V gene data show CDR1 as SQVTM and CDR2 as ANQGSEA. The CDR3 contains 14 residues. The V gene lost 2 bases and the J gene lost 4 bases, with 12 bases spanning the gap. CDR3 nucleotides: TGCAGCGTTGAAAAAGGGACTGGTTACAATGAGCAGTTCTTC. Its translation is CSVEKGTGYNEQFF.

In its sample, this clone was seen a few times. The same CDR3 arises from other DNA sequences in this sample as well. This rearrangement joins TRBV9 to TRBJ1-1, with TRBD1 as a possible D gene (6 bases). Between the trimmed V and J ends, which lost 0 bases and 0 bases, there was a span of 9 bases. This CDR3 comprises 15 residues. Germline assignment: CDR1 SGDLS and CDR2 YYNGEE. This chain's CDR3 is CASSVGGHLNTEAFF. DNA for the CDR3: TGTGCCAGCAGCGTAGGGGGACACCTGAACACTGAAGCTTTCTTT.